The source of this TCR beta chain is a study of cytomegalovirus exposure and HLA in healthy donors. The study ran its PCR with 60 Vbeta and 13 Jbeta primers. The repertoire was sequenced with immunoSEQ multiplex PCR; TCRdb's copy has only in-frame clones and lacks some. The table lists about 69,000 clones, around 68% of them singletons. The CDR3 sequence is 16 residues long. Germline trimming cut 3 bases from V and 9 bases from J; bases unmatched to any gene: 14. CDR1 is LNHNV, CDR2 YYDKDF, per germline (reference sequence). This clone appeared a single time. The chain employs TRBV15 and TRBJ1-3; 7 bases match TRBD1. Sample: PBMCs. The sequence was obtained from a woman aged 30 to 39 in good health and CMV-seronegative. CDR3: CATSRRIAGQGGTIYF. Written as DNA, the CDR3 is TGTGCCACCAGCAGGAGGATTGCGGGTCAGGGGGGCACCATATATTTT.